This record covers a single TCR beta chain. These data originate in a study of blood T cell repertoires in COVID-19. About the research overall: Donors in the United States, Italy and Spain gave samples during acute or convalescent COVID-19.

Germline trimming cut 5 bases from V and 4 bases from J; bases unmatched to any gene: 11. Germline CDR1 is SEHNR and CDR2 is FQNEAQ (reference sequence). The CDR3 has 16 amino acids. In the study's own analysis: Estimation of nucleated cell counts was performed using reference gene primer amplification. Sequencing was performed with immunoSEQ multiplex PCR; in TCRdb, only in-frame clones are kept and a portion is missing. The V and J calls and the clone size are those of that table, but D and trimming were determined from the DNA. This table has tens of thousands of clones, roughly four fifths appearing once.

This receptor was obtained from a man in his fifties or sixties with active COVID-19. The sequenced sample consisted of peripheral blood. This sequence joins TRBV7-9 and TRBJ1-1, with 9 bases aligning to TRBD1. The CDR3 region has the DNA TGTGCCAGCAGCCCAGGGACAGGGACTCTGAGCACTGAAGCTTTCTTT. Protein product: CASSPGTGTLSTEAFF.